This record covers a single T cell receptor (beta chain). The antigen it recognizes is unknown. Qualities for individual bases were not recorded, and no much larger clone is one base off. This record comes from a study of shared clonotypes between healthy human individuals (TCRdb year 2020). In terms of the full investigation: A few men and a couple of women, aged 18 to 49 years, made up the cohort. For each donor, three plates each were used for CD4 naive and CD4 memory, two plates were used for CD8 naive, and one plate was used for CD8 memory. The study deeply sequenced blood TCR repertoires of about 5 healthy adults to estimate repertoire size and the extent of clonotype sharing between individuals. To increase sequencing depth and limit assay-specific biases, TCR repertoire library preparation and sequencing were carried out by different laboratories using diverse techniques. Per donor, leukapheresis produced somewhere between about 0.94 and 10 billion PBMCs. Results the study describes overall, beyond this receptor: Compared with non-shared clonotypes, the clonotypes found in all four sorted-subset donors had higher generation probabilities. Rarefaction of sorted-subset datasets indicated incomplete sequencing despite the large sequencing depth. Based on pairwise subsampling, the degree of clonotype sharing among donors was expected to be affected by sequencing depth. Naive subsets generally had larger estimated clonotype richness than memory subsets did. Across a few donors, 4.5% to 6.5% of naive CD4, approximately 3.6% of naive CD8, around 2.1% of memory CD4, and under 0.45% of memory CD8 clonotypes were shared. Because the study included a small number of donors, the genetic and exposure-history diversity represented was limited. Only blood was sampled, and tissue TCR repertoires likely differ from those in blood.

From its cysteine to its phenylalanine, the CDR3 spans 15 amino acids. Here the CDR3 DNA is all that survives: 45 bases in frame from base 1. After removal of 6 bases from V and 4 bases from J, the junction retains 5 bases not matched to a gene. CDR1 MNHEY and CDR2 SVGAGI are derived from the germline V gene. Using the deep immunoSEQ assay, multiplex PCR amplified TCR CDR3 regions from genomic DNA. Extracted genomic DNA from each cell subset was spread evenly across all wells of several immunoSEQ 96-well plates, with each plate serving as a replicate. For sorted subsets, approximately 200 ng of genomic DNA, equivalent to around 29,000 T cell genomes, went into each replicate PCR. The purified libraries were quantified using a Qubit 3.0 fluorometer, sized with a Bioanalyzer 2100, and then quantified again using the KAPA Library Quantification kit. Each immunoSEQ 96-well plate was sequenced on its own single-read 150-cycle Illumina NextSeq 550 flow cell. In the authors' own workflow: The immunoSEQ output contained only junctional sequences without quality scores, so filtering could not match that applied to full-length reads. Sequences were annotated with PyIR, a Python wrapper for IgBLAST v1.9, and V/J genes and CDR3 were assigned using IMGT germline references. Reads were removed for weak V/J assignments (E-value above 1e-6), missing CDR3, stop codons, out-of-frame junctions, or ambiguous translated residues. A V3J clonotype was defined by an identical inferred V gene, J gene, and CDR3 amino acid sequence. To compute the percentage overlap between repertoires, the number of shared unique clonotypes was divided by the size of the smaller repertoire. Richness of each repertoire was evaluated using RTK rarefaction, the Chao1 estimator, and Recon v2.1 estimates of unobserved clonotypes. For all TCRbeta clonotypes obtained by the gDNA method from a handful of donors, generation probabilities were computed with OLGA. TCRdb carries this immuneACCESS record with in-frame sequences only. Its versions omit some clonotypes, under half of them owing to an unresolved V gene in the studies checked, with the rest unexplained. Clonal size and the V and J genes are those of that table, whereas D and trimming came from the DNA. The sample table contains some 580,000 clones; only one count was recorded for 95% to 98% of them. The ten largest account for 0.3% of the sample.

CD8 naive samples consisted of CD45RO-negative cells that were positively selected for CCR7, yielding a CD45RA+CCR7+ population without TemRA cells. Donors were healthy HIV-negative adults with no recently reported acute infections or vaccinations. Every donor was a Caucasian adult living in Nashville, Tennessee, USA. Blood was obtained by leukapheresis, after which PBMCs were separated by Ficoll-Histopaque density gradient centrifugation and cryopreserved in liquid nitrogen vapor phase. Purity and quantity of every magnetically sorted T cell population were checked by analytical flow cytometry. Genomic DNA was isolated from every sorted fraction and measured by UV absorbance on a Nanodrop 2000c.

The specimen was naive CD8+ T cells sorted from blood. In light of the paper, this sample's cell subset or site label describes: CD45RA+CCR7+. Rearrangement joined TRBV6-5 to TRBJ1-5; the junction holds 11 bases that match TRBD1. The TCR originated in a man aged 30 to 45 in good health. The CDR3 here reads CASSPGTGGNQPQHF. The base sequence is TGTGCCAGCAGCCCCGGGACAGGGGGAAATCAGCCCCAGCATTTT.